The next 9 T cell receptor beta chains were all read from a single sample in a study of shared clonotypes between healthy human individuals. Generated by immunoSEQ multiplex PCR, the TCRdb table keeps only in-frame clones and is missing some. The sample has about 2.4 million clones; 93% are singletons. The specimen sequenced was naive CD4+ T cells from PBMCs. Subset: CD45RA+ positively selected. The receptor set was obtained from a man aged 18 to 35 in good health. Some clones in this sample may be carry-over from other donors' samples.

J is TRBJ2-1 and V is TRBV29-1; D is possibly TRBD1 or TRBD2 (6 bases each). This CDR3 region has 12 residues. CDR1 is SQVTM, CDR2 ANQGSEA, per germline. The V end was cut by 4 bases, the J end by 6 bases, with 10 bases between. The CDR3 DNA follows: TGCAGCGTTGGGAGGGGGTCCAATGAGCAGTTCTTC. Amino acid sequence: CSVGRGSNEQFF.

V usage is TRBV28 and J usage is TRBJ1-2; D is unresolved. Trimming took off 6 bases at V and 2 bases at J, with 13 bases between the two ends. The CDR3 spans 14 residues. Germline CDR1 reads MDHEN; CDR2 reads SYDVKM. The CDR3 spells CASSVLNSNYGYTF. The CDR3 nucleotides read TGTGCCAGCAGCGTCCTTAATTCGAACTATGGCTACACCTTC.

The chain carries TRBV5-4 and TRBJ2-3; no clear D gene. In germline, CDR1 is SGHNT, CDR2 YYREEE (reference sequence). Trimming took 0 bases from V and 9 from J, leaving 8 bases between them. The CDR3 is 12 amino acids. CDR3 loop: CASSLGVGTQYF. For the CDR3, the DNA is TGTGCCAGCAGCTTGGGGGTAGGGACGCAGTATTTT.

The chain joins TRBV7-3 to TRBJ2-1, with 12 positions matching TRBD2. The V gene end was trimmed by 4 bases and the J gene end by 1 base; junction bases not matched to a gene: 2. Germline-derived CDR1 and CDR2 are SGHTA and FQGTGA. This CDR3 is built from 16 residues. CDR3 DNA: TGTGCCAGCAGCTATCTAGCGGGAGGGTCCTACAATGAGCAGTTCTTC. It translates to CASSYLAGGSYNEQFF.

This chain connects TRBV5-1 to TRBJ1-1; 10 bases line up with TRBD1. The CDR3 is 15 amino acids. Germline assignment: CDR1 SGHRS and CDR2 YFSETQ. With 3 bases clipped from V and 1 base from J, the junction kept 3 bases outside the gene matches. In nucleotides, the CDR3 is TGCGCCAGCAGCTCCTGGGACAGGGGGAACACTGAAGCTTTCTTT. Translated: CASSSWDRGNTEAFF.

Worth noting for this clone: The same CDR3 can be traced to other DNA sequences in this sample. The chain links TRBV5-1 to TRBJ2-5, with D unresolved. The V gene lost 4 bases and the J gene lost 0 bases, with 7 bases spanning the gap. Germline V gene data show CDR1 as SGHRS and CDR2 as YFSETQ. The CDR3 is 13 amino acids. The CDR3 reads CASSRTDQETQYF. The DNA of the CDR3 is TGCGCCAGCAGCCGTACGGACCAAGAGACCCAGTACTTC.

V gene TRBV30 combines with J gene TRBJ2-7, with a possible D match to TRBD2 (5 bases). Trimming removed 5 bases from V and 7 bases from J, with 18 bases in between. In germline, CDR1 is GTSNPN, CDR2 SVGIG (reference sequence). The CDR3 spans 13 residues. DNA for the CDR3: TGTGCCTGGGACTCCGGGGTTCTCCGGGAGCAGTACTTC. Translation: CAWDSGVLREQYF.

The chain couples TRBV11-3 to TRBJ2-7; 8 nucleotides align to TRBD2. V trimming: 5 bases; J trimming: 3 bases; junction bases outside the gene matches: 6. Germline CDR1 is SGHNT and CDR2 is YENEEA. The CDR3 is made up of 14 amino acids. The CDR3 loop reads CASSLRGGFYEQYF. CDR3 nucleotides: TGTGCCAGCAGCCTCCGGGGGGGCTTCTACGAGCAGTACTTC.

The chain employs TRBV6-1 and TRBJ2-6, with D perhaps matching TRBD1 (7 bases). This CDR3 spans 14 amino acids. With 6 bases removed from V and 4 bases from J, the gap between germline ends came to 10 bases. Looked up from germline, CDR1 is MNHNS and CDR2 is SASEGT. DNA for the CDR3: TGTGCCAGCAGCAGGGGGGACGGGGCCAACGTCCTGACTTTC. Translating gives CASSRGDGANVLTF.